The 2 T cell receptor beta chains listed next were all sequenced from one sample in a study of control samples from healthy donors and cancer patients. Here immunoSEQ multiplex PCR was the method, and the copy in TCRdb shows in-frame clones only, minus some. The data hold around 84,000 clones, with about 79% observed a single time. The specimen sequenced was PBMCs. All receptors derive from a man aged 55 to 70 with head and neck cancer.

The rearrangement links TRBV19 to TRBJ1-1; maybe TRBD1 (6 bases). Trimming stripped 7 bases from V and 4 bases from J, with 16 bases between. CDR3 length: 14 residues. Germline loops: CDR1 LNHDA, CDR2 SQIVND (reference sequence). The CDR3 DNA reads TGTGCCAGTATTGATCGGGGGCCTGGCACTGAAGCTTTCTTT. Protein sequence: CASIDRGPGTEAFF.

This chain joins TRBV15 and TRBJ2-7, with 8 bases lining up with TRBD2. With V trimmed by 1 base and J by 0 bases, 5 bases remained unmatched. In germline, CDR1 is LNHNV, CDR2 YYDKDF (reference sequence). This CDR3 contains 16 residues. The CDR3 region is CATSRGKRERSYEQYF. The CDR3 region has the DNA TGTGCCACCAGCAGAGGGAAGCGGGAGCGCTCCTACGAGCAGTACTTC.